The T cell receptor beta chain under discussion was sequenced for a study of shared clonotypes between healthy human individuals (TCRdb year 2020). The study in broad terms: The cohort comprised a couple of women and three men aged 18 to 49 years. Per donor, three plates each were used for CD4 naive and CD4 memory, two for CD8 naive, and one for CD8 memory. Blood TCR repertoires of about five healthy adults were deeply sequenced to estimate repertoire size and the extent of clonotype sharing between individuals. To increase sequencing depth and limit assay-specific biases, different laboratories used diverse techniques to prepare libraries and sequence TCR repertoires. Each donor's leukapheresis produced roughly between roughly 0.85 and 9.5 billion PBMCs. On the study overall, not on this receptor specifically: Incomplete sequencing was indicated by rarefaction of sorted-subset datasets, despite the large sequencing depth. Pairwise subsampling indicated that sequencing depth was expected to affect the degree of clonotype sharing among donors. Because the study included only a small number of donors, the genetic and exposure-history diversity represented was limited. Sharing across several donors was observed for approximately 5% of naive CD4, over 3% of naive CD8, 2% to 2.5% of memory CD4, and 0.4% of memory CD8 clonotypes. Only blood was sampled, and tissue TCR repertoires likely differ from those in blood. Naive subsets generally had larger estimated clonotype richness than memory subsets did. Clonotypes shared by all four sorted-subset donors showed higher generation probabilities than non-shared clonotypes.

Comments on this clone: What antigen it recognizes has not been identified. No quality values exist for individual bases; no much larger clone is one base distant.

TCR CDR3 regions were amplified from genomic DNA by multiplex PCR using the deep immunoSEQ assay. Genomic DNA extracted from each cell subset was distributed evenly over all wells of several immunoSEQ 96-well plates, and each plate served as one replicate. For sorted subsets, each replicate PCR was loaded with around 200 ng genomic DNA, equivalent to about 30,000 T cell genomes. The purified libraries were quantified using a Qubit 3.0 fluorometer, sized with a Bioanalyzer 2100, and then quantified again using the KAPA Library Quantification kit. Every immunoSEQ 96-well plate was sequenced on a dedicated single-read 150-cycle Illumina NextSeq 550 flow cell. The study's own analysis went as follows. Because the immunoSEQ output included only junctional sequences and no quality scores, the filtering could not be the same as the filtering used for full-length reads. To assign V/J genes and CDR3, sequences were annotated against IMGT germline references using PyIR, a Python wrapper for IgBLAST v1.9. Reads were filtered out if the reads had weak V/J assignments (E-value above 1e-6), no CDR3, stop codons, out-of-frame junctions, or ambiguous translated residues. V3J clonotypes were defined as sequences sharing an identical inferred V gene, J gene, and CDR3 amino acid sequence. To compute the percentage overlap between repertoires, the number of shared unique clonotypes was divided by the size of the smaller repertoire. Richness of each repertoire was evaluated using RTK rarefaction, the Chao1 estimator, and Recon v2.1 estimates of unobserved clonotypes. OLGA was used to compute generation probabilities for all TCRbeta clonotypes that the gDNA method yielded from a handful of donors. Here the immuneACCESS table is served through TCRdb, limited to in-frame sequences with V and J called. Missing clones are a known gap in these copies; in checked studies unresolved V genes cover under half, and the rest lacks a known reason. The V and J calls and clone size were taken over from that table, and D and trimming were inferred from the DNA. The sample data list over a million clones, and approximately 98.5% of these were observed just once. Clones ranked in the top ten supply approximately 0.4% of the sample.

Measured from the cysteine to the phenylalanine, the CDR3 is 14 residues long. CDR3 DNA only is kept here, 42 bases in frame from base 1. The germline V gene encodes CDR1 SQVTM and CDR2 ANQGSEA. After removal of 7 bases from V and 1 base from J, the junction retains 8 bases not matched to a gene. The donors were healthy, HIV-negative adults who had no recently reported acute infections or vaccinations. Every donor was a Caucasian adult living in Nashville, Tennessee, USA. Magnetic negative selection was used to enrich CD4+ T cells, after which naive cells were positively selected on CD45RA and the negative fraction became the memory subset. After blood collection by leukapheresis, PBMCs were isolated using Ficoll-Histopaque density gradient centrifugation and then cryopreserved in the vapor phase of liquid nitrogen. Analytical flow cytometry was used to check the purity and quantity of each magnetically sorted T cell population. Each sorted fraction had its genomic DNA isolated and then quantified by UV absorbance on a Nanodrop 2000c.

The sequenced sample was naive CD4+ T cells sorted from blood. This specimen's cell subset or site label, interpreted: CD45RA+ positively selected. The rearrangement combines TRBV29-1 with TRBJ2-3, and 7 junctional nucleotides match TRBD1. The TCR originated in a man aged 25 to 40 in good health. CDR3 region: CSAGTGVGTDTQYF. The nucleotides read TGCAGCGCGGGAACAGGGGTTGGCACAGATACGCAGTATTTT.